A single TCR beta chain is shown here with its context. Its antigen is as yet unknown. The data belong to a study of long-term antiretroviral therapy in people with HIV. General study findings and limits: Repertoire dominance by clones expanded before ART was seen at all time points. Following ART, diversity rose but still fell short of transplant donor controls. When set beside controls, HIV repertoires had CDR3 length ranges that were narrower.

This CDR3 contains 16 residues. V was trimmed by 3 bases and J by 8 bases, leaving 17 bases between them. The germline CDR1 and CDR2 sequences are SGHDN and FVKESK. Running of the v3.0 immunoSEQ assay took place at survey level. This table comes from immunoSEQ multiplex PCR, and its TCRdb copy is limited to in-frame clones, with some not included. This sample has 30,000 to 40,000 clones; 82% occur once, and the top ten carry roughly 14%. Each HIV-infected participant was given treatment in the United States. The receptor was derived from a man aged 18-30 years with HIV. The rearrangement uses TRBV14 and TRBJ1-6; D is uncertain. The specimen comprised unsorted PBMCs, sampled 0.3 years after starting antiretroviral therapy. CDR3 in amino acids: CASSHTRGSRDSPLHF. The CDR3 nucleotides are TGTGCCAGCAGCCATACGCGGGGTAGTAGAGATTCACCCCTCCACTTT.